This is a list of T cell receptor beta chains from one sample in a study of cytomegalovirus exposure and HLA in healthy donors. Using immunoSEQ multiplex PCR, the repertoire was profiled, and TCRdb retains in-frame clones only, with some absent. The sample has around 100,000 clones, under 80% seen once. The sequenced sample consisted of PBMCs. The receptors originated from a woman under 30 in good health and CMV-seropositive. CDR3s include the opening cysteine and the closing phenylalanine or tryptophan. A D gene is named only where the DNA matches it firmly. Rows may omit the clone size; those that give it use once, few, many or a size class.

CDR3nt | CDR3aa | d_gene | v_gene | abundance | j_gene
TGTGCCAGCAGCCAATCCCCTCGGGCTGGAAACACCATATATTTT | CASSQSPRAGNTIYF | - | TRBV4-2 | - | TRBJ1-3
TGTGCCAGCAGCTTGGTGGACAGGGGGGAAGCTTTCTTT | CASSLVDRGEAFF | TRBD1 | TRBV5-4 | - | TRBJ1-1
TGTGCCAGCAGCCGGATACAGGGTAACTATGGCTACACCTTC | CASSRIQGNYGYTF | - | TRBV14 | - | TRBJ1-2
TGTGCCAGCAGCACCCACCAGAGCACAGATACGCAGTATTTT | CASSTHQSTDTQYF | - | TRBV9 | - | TRBJ2-3
TGTGCCAGCAGTTACTCGAGTAGTCTGAGCACTGAAGCTTTCTTT | CASSYSSSLSTEAFF | - | TRBV6-5 | - | TRBJ1-1
TGTGCCAGTAGTATAGCCGCAACAGGGAATGGAGCTTTCTTT | CASSIAATGNGAFF | - | TRBV19 | - | TRBJ1-1
TGCGCCAGCAGCCAAGGCCTGACTAGCGGGAGGCACTTC | CASSQGLTSGRHF | TRBD2 | TRBV4-1 | - | TRBJ2-7
TGTGCCGTATCCGGGACAGCCGATTACGAGCAGTACTTC | CAVSGTADYEQYF | TRBD1 | TRBV10-3 | - | TRBJ2-7
TGTGCCAGCAGCCAAGGGCCCCCTTCTCAGGCCGGGTTCTTC | CASSQGPPSQAGFF | - | TRBV4-2 | - | TRBJ2-1
TGTGCCAGACTAGCGACCACCTCCTACAATGAGCAGTTCTTC | CARLATTSYNEQFF | TRBD2 | TRBV6-5 | - | TRBJ2-1
TGCGCCAGCAGCCAAGGGACAGGGGGCGGGTACGAGCAGTACTTC | CASSQGTGGGYEQYF | TRBD1 | TRBV4-1 | - | TRBJ2-7
TGTGCCAGCAGCTTCCCAGGGGGATCCGAGCAGTACTTC | CASSFPGGSEQYF | TRBD1 | TRBV11-3 | - | TRBJ2-7
TGTGCCATCCTTGCGACAGGGGCCTACGAGCAGTACTTC | CAILATGAYEQYF | TRBD1 | TRBV10-3 | - | TRBJ2-7
TGTGCCATCAGTGACAGGGGTGGGTCCTATGGCTACACCTTC | CAISDRGGSYGYTF | - | TRBV10-3 | - | TRBJ1-2
TGTGCCAGCAGCCCGGCCGGGAGAGCGCGTGAAAAACTGTTTTTT | CASSPAGRAREKLFF | - | TRBV5-4 | few | TRBJ1-4
TGTGCCAGCAGCTTAGGGGACAGGGGTGGTCGTGGCTACACCTTC | CASSLGDRGGRGYTF | TRBD1 | TRBV11-3 | - | TRBJ1-2
TGTGCCAGCATTCCAGACAGATCCTACGAGCAGTACTTC | CASIPDRSYEQYF | - | TRBV7-8 | - | TRBJ2-7
TGTGCCAGCACCTTTAGCGGGGGGCCTACAGATACGCAGTATTTT | CASTFSGGPTDTQYF | TRBD2 | TRBV6-5 | - | TRBJ2-3
TGTGCCAGCAGTTTCGGGACAGGGGTTCAGCCCCAGCATTTT | CASSFGTGVQPQHF | TRBD1 | TRBV28 | few | TRBJ1-5
TGTGCCAGTAGTAAGGAGGCCGGATCCTACGAGCAGTACTTC | CASSKEAGSYEQYF | - | TRBV19 | - | TRBJ2-7
TGTGCCAGCAGTTCCACCGGGACTAGCAAGAATGAGCAGTTCTTC | CASSSTGTSKNEQFF | TRBD2 | TRBV27 | - | TRBJ2-1
TGTGCCTGGAGTGTGAGTCTAAAAAACACCGGGGAGCTGTTTTTT | CAWSVSLKNTGELFF | - | TRBV30 | - | TRBJ2-2
TGTGCCAGCAGTTTCTCCACCGGGGAAAGAGGCTACGAGCAGTACTTC | CASSFSTGERGYEQYF | - | TRBV27 | - | TRBJ2-7
TGCAGCGTCACCAGTGAAAACAATCAGCCCCAGCATTTT | CSVTSENNQPQHF | - | TRBV29-1 | - | TRBJ1-5
TGTGCCAGCAGTGCCAACACAGCATATAGCAATCAGCCCCAGCATTTT | CASSANTAYSNQPQHF | - | TRBV6-1 | - | TRBJ1-5
TGTGCCACCAGCAGACGGGACAATCTTGAGCCCCAGCATTTT | CATSRRDNLEPQHF | - | TRBV15 | - | TRBJ1-5
TGTGCCAGCAGCTTAAACATCCCGGGACAGGGAGAGACCCAGTACTTC | CASSLNIPGQGETQYF | TRBD1 | TRBV7-6 | - | TRBJ2-5
TGCGCCAGCAGCTTGGGGTTTATTGGGACAGGGGCCTACGAGCAGTACTTC | CASSLGFIGTGAYEQYF | TRBD1 | TRBV5-1 | - | TRBJ2-7
TGTGCCAGCAGCCCTCTTATCAATGAGCAGTTCTTC | CASSPLINEQFF | - | TRBV11-2 | - | TRBJ2-1
TGTGCCAGCAGTTTCGGAGAACCCTCCTTCGAGCAGTACTTC | CASSFGEPSFEQYF | - | TRBV28 | - | TRBJ2-7
TGTGCCCGAGATGAGACAGGGCGGGAAGCTTTCTTT | CARDETGREAFF | TRBD1 | TRBV30 | - | TRBJ1-1
TGTGCCAGCAGCTTCCCCCGGGGGGCAGGACCTCCGGGGGCTGAATCTGGGGCCAACGTCCTGACTTTC | CASSFPRGAGPPGAESGANVLTF | - | TRBV9 | few | TRBJ2-6
TGTGCCAGCAGGACGGGGGGCTCCTATAATTCACCCCTCCACTTT | CASRTGGSYNSPLHF | - | TRBV27 | - | TRBJ1-6
TGTGCCAGCAGCCCGGGACAGCGAGGAAACACCATATATTTT | CASSPGQRGNTIYF | TRBD1 | TRBV7-9 | - | TRBJ1-3
TGTGCCAGCAGCTTAAGTGCCCACAGGGGGCAGGGCACTGAAGCTTTCTTT | CASSLSAHRGQGTEAFF | TRBD1 | TRBV7-2 | - | TRBJ1-1
TGTGCCAGCAGTTACTCGAACAGGCCCCAGCATTTT | CASSYSNRPQHF | - | TRBV6-6 | few | TRBJ1-5
TGTGCCAGCAGCTTAGTTGGGGGCCAGAGAAGCAATCAGCCCCAGCATTTT | CASSLVGGQRSNQPQHF | - | TRBV7-9 | - | TRBJ1-5
TGTGCCAGCAGGCAACTGGGACTAGCCGATTCCTACAATGAGCAGTTCTTC | CASRQLGLADSYNEQFF | TRBD2 | TRBV7-6 | - | TRBJ2-1
TGTGCCAGCAGTGCGGGTACCGCCAGTCAGCCCCAGCATTTT | CASSAGTASQPQHF | - | TRBV2 | - | TRBJ1-5
TGTGCCAGCAGCTTAGCAGGACAGGCTTATTATCAGCCCCAGCATTTT | CASSLAGQAYYQPQHF | TRBD1 | TRBV7-2 | - | TRBJ1-5
TGTGCCAGTACAAGACAGGGTTCCGGAAACACCATATATTTT | CASTRQGSGNTIYF | - | TRBV21-1 | - | TRBJ1-3
TGTGCCAGCAGCAAAGGACTAGCGGGGCAACAAGAGACCCAGTACTTC | CASSKGLAGQQETQYF | TRBD2 | TRBV14 | - | TRBJ2-5
TGTGCCAGCAGTTACGGGAACGGGAAGGGAGAGACCCAGTACTTC | CASSYGNGKGETQYF | - | TRBV6-6 | - | TRBJ2-5
TGTGCCAGCAGTCTCACAGGGTCTGGAAACACCATATATTTT | CASSLTGSGNTIYF | - | TRBV6-5 | many | TRBJ1-3